The 21 T cell receptor beta chains listed next were all sequenced from one sample in a study of STAT5B mutations in CD4+ large granular lymphocyte leukemia (dated 2022 in TCRdb). Libraries came from the immunoSEQ multiplex PCR assay. Held by TCRdb, this immuneACCESS table contains in-frame sequences only and omits some clones. Under half of the omission traces to an unresolved V gene where checked; the cause of the rest is unknown. In this sample the table shows 30,000 to 35,000 clones, 80% to 90% of which occur a single time. The top ten hold 3.5% to 5% of the sample. The sequencing sample was made of CD4+ T cells from blood buffy coats. The source is a human donor in good health.

The genes are TRBV9 and TRBJ2-1; 7 bases match TRBD2. Germline-derived CDR1 and CDR2 are SGDLS and YYNGEE. This CDR3 is 15 amino acids long. After removal of 1 base from V and 8 bases from J, the junction contained 9 bases not matched to a gene. The CDR3 loop reads CASSVTSGGMYEQFF. The DNA for the CDR3 is TGTGCCAGCAGCGTAACTTCGGGGGGAATGTATGAGCAGTTCTTC.

This clone was seen a handful of times. The J gene is TRBJ1-5, the V gene TRBV6-1, with D perhaps TRBD1 (6 bases). The CDR3 loop spans 14 amino acids. Germline loops: CDR1 MNHNS, CDR2 SASEGT. Trimming took off 8 bases at V and 3 bases at J, with 14 bases between the two ends. The CDR3 is CASRGTLHNQPQHF. The CDR3 DNA is TGTGCCAGCCGGGGGACACTCCACAATCAGCCCCAGCATTTT.

The chain joins TRBV28 to TRBJ1-4; the D gene is possibly TRBD1 (5 bases). This CDR3 has 14 amino acids. CDR1 is MDHEN, CDR2 SYDVKM, per germline. The V gene lost 9 bases and the J gene lost 10 bases, with 21 bases spanning the gap. CDR3 nucleotides: TGTGCCAGTGCATTGGGAGGGGATCAGGGAAAACTGTTTTTT. Translation: CASALGGDQGKLFF.

The gene calls are TRBV19 and TRBJ1-2; D may be TRBD1 (5 bases). Trimming shortened V by 5 bases and J by 4 bases, and 14 bases separated the two germline ends. Germline V CDR1 and CDR2: LNHDA, SQIVND (reference sequence). This CDR3 has 14 amino acids. This chain's CDR3 is CASSPAGWTYGYTF. Written as DNA, the CDR3 is TGTGCCAGTAGTCCGGCAGGGTGGACCTATGGCTACACCTTC. Full variable domain (outside the CDR3, taken from reference TRBV19 and TRBJ1-2): DGGITQSPKYLFRKEGQNVTLSCEQNLNHDAMYWYRQDPGQGLRLIYYSQIVNDFQKGDIAEGYSVSREKKESFPLTVTSAQKNPTAFYLCASSPAGWTYGYTFGSGTRLTVV.

The chain links TRBV5-6 to TRBJ2-5, with TRBD2 as a possible D gene (5 bases). V lost 2 bases and J 5 bases, leaving 16 bases between the germline ends. From germline, CDR1 is SGHDT and CDR2 YYEEEE. CDR3 length equals 15 residues. The CDR3 DNA reads TGTGCCAGCAGCTTCGGAGGAAGGGTGGGGGAGACCCAGTACTTC. Translated, it gives CASSFGGRVGETQYF.

This chain connects TRBV4-2 to TRBJ2-1; 9 bases line up with TRBD2. Germline values: CDR1 LGHNA, CDR2 YNFKEQ. The CDR3 has 18 amino acids. J gave up 5 bases and V 4 bases, and 15 bases lay outside the gene matches. The CDR3 reads CASSLLQGGTSLHNEQFF. The CDR3 bases are TGTGCCAGCAGCCTTTTACAAGGAGGGACTAGCCTTCACAATGAGCAGTTCTTC.

This chain links TRBV4-3 with TRBJ2-7; the D is unclear. The CDR3 is 12 amino acids. CDR1 and CDR2 from the germline V gene are LGHNA and YSLEER. Trimming pared 3 bases from V and 6 bases from J, leaving 9 bases between. CDR3 loop: CASSHRFSEQYF. The CDR3 DNA follows: TGCGCCAGCAGCCACCGGTTTAGCGAGCAGTACTTC.

The chain joins TRBV10-2 to TRBJ2-1, with 14 positions matching TRBD2. Germline-derived CDR1 and CDR2 are WSHSY and SAAADI. The CDR3 extends over 15 amino acids. The V segment lost 6 bases and the J segment 10 bases; nucleotides outside the gene matches: 8. In DNA, the CDR3 is TGCGCCAGCAGCCCGGGACTAGCGGGAGTCAACGAGCAGTTCTTC. Protein sequence: CASSPGLAGVNEQFF.

V and J are TRBV2 and TRBJ2-7; 7 nucleotides match TRBD2. With V trimmed by 8 bases and J by 3 bases, 10 bases remained unmatched. The germline CDR1 and CDR2 sequences are SNHLY and FYNNEI. CDR3 length: 14 residues. DNA of the CDR3: TGTGCCAGCGGCCCTATGGCGGGAGTCTACGAGCAGTACTTC. Amino acids: CASGPMAGVYEQYF. Drawing the rest from reference TRBV2 and TRBJ2-7, the complete variable domain is EPEVTQTPSHQVTQMGQEVILRCVPISNHLYFYWYRQILGQKVEFLVSFYNNEISEKSEIFDDQFSVERPDGSNFTLKIRSTKLEDSAMYFCASGPMAGVYEQYFGPGTRLTVT.

The chain carries TRBV28 and TRBJ2-1, with 11 bases that match TRBD2. Trimming removed 3 bases from V and 10 bases from J; junction bases left unmatched: 8. In germline, CDR1 is MDHEN, CDR2 SYDVKM. The CDR3 loop spans 15 amino acids. CDR3 residues: CASSFLLAGESEQFF. The CDR3 nucleotides are TGTGCCAGCAGTTTCCTACTAGCGGGAGAATCGGAGCAGTTCTTC.

This clone was counted a single time. The chain joins TRBV2 to TRBJ1-2, with D possibly matching TRBD1 (6 bases). Germline assignment: CDR1 SNHLY and CDR2 FYNNEI. This CDR3 contains 14 residues. Deletions cut 4 bases from V and 1 base from J, with 10 bases between. The CDR3 nucleotides read TGTGCCAGCAGTGCACAGGGAATTAACTATGGCTACACCTTC. Translation gives CASSAQGINYGYTF.

This chain's CDR3 is CASSTNIPDTQYF. Here the CDR3 DNA reads TGTGCCAGCAGCACCAACATTCCAGATACGCAGTATTTT. The chain recombines TRBV4-2 with TRBJ2-3; D unresolved. Per germline, CDR1 LGHNA and CDR2 YNFKEQ. There are 13 residues in the CDR3. V lost 5 bases to trimming and J lost 4 bases, with 10 bases between them.

This rearrangement joins TRBV2 to TRBJ1-1; 7 bases are a match to TRBD1. The germline V gene has CDR1 SNHLY and CDR2 FYNNEI. The length of the CDR3 is 13 residues. J lost 1 base, V lost 6 bases, and 2 bases had no gene match. In nucleotides, the CDR3 is TGTGCCAGCAGGGGACAGACGAACACTGAAGCTTTCTTT. This translates into CASRGQTNTEAFF.

V gene TRBV11-1 combines with J gene TRBJ2-6; unclear D gene. Trimming cost V 1 base and J 0 bases, with 4 bases left between them. CDR3 length equals 15 residues. Germline V gene sequence: CDR1 SGHAT, CDR2 FQDESV (reference sequence). The CDR3 region has the DNA TGTGCCAGCAGCTTAGGGGGCTCTGGGGCCAACGTCCTGACTTTC. Translation gives CASSLGGSGANVLTF.

The chain carries TRBV11-2 and TRBJ1-5, with D unclear. Per the germline V gene, CDR1 is SGHAT and CDR2 is FQNNGV. V shed 3 bases and J shed 4 bases, with 13 bases lying between them. This CDR3 comprises 15 residues. As DNA, the CDR3 is TGTGCCAGCAGCTTTAGTGGCAGCTTAAATCAGCCCCAGCATTTT. It yields the protein CASSFSGSLNQPQHF.

This clone occurred once. The V gene is TRBV30, the J gene TRBJ2-1; TRBD2 might be the D (6 bases). Germline V gene lookup returns CDR1 GTSNPN and CDR2 SVGIG (reference sequence). V gave up 3 bases and J gave up 3 bases, with 9 bases separating them. The CDR3 is 13 amino acids. In DNA form, the CDR3 reads TGTGCCTGGAGGAGGAGGGGCTACAATGAGCAGTTCTTC. Translating it yields CAWRRRGYNEQFF.

V is TRBV7-2 and J is TRBJ2-2; D is unresolved. From germline, CDR1 is SGHTA and CDR2 FQGNSA. Trimming took 4 bases from V and 2 from J, leaving 5 bases between them. The CDR3 contains 13 residues. The CDR3 sequence: CASSSRNTGELFF. The CDR3 DNA follows: TGTGCCAGCAGCTCGCGAAACACCGGGGAGCTGTTTTTT.

V and J are TRBV5-6 and TRBJ2-3, with 12 positions matching TRBD2. Germline V CDR1 and CDR2: SGHDT, YYEEEE. V was clipped by 2 bases and J by 3 bases; unmatched bases: 4. The CDR3 extends over 16 amino acids. CDR3 DNA: TGTGCCAGCAGCTTTACCGGGACTAGCGGGACAGATACGCAGTATTTT. As protein: CASSFTGTSGTDTQYF. The entire variable domain, with the rest obtained from reference TRBV5-6 and TRBJ2-3, is as follows: DAGVTQSPTHLIKTRGQQVTLRCSPKSGHDTVSWYQQALGQGPQFIFQYYEEEERQRGNFPDRFSGHQFPNYSSELNVNALLLGDSALYLCASSFTGTSGTDTQYFGPGTRLTVL.

This clone was seen just once. The rearrangement links TRBV18 to TRBJ1-1; D is ambiguous. Germline V lookup: CDR1 KGHSH, CDR2 LQKENI. This CDR3 region has 15 residues. V gave up 3 bases and J gave up 4 bases, with 15 bases separating them. The CDR3: CASSPGEGRGTEAFF. The CDR3 bases are TGTGCCAGCTCACCTGGGGAAGGGAGAGGCACTGAAGCTTTCTTT.

The chain couples TRBV7-2 to TRBJ2-5; either TRBD1 or TRBD2 may supply D (5 bases each). V lost 2 bases to trimming and J lost 5 bases, with 6 bases between them. The CDR3 extends over 12 amino acids. CDR1 and CDR2 from the germline V gene are SGHTA and FQGNSA. In DNA form, the CDR3 reads TGTGCCAGCAGCTTATGGGGGGAGACCCAGTACTTC. Amino acid sequence: CASSLWGETQYF.

This chain joins TRBV11-3 and TRBJ2-7; D is possibly TRBD1 (6 bases). The V gene's germline CDR1 is SGHNT and CDR2 YENEEA. The CDR3 contains 15 residues. Trimming took off 1 base at V and 6 bases at J, with 16 bases between the two ends. CDR3 bases: TGTGCCAGCAGCTTAGGATCCAGGGGTAGCAGCGAGCAGTACTTC. Protein product: CASSLGSRGSSEQYF.